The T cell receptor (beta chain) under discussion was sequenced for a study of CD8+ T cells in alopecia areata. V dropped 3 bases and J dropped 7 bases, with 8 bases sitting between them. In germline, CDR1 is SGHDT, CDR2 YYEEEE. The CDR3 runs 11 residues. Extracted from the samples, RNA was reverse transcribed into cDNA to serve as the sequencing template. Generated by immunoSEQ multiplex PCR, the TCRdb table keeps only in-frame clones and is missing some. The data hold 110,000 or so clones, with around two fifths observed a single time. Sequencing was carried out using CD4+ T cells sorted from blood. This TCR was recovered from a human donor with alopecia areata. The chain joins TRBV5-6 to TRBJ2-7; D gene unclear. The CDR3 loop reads CASSSSREQYF. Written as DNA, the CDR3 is TGTGCCAGCAGCTCTTCTAGGGAGCAGTACTTC.